This entry describes one T cell receptor beta chain. The antigen this receptor binds is unknown. Per-base quality was not reported, and no clone a single base away is much larger than it. The data belong to a study of cytomegalovirus exposure and HLA in healthy donors (dated by TCRdb to the late 2010s). Study-level background: An earlier analysis of under 600 of the donors reported 250 to 300 Gb of sequence data and 117 million unique TCR beta sequences from around 200 million T cells. An early release covering roughly 640 HLA-typed donors comprised about 290 gigabases of sequencing data and 85 million or so unique TCR sequences. Of the 300 to 450 genotyped donors, 65% to 90% were placed in the genetic ancestry cluster associated with self-reported Caucasian donors. The study aimed to test whether cataloging public T cell receptors could reveal signatures of past pathogen exposure. Using immunosequencing, the study profiled T cell repertoires from around 680 subjects and related those repertoires to cytomegalovirus serostatus. Besides the first cohort of about 730 subjects, a separate validation cohort made up of 90 to 150 different subjects was used. High-throughput TCR immunosequencing, statistical association of individual TCRs with disease status, and machine learning were combined to predict cytomegalovirus infection status. A later analysis re-analyzed previously published TCR beta repertoires from 650 to 800 donors and added high-resolution HLA genotyping to study TCR occurrence patterns. Rather than using new phenotypic data, the later analysis identified candidate immune exposures from TCR beta sequences and from how often those sequences occurred across donors. An earlier analysis of 450 to 750 of the donors used high-throughput TCR beta sequencing to judge whether each TCR beta V gene segment behaved as functional or pseudogenic. Alongside the repertoire data, information on donor age, sex, ethnicity and CMV serostatus was compiled. A later genetic analysis used genome-wide SNP genotypes for about three fifths of the 666 donors, treating that subset as a discovery cohort. Every discovery cohort repertoire had been produced on one sequencing platform. Both class I and class II loci were covered by HLA typing, at four-digit resolution. The number of donors typed differed by locus, with about 629-630 for A, B, C, DRB1 and DQB1, 522 for DQA1, over 600 for DPA1, and over 400 for DPB1. About five DR-DQ haplotypes were handled as single units for association and clustering, since linkage in the cohort was strong. Among around 400 genotyped donors of the cohort, an average of approximately 240,000 unique TCR beta nucleotide sequences were sequenced per donor, approximately 20% of them non-productive.

The CDR3 runs 14 amino acids, cysteine and phenylalanine included. The entry retains the CDR3 DNA only, 42 bases that are in frame from base 1. Cut back by 5 bases and 3 bases, the V and J ends lie 14 bases apart. From the germline V gene (reference sequence), CDR1 is LNHDA and CDR2 is SQIVND. Receptors were amplified or captured by the immunoSEQ multiplex PCR assay. For the multiplex PCR, a mixture combining 60 forward primers for TCR Vbeta segments and 13 reverse primers for TCR Jbeta segments was used. The CDR3 region of rearranged TCR beta genes was amplified from genomic DNA with a multiplex PCR assay. On the Illumina HiSeq System, the amplified TCR beta libraries were sequenced as 87-base-pair reads. Concerning the study's data processing: Across the roughly 670 repertoires, a later analysis counted roughly 77 million unique TCR beta chains, approximately 12 million of which were shared by at least two donors. Raw reads were error-corrected and collapsed into unique sequences by a nearest-neighbor algorithm in which closely related sequences were merged to remove PCR and sequencing errors. CDR3 sequences were aligned to IMGT reference sequences to assign V, D and J gene segments. For a sequence to be retained, at least a six-nucleotide match to both a V gene segment and a J gene segment was required. A rearrangement was called productive if the CDR3 had no stop codons and remained in frame with V and J, and every other rearrangement was called non-productive. Following IMGT convention, CDR3 was defined as the stretch from the second conserved V-encoded cysteine up to the conserved J-encoded phenylalanine. The earlier analysis of 500 to 600 of the donors excluded sequences that lacked an unambiguous match to a single V gene segment. An earlier analysis of some 610 of the donors called V segments functional above 56.7% productive rearrangements and segregating when the between-donor standard deviation exceeded 5%. A statistical classification framework was built to diagnose cytomegalovirus status from the catalog of TCR beta chain sequences. In a later analysis, V and J genes were assigned by comparing TCR nucleotide sequences against IMGT/GENE-DB human TR gene sequences. Using the TCRdist pipeline, a later analysis assigned CDR3 sequences along with most-parsimonious VDJ recombination scenarios. In a later analysis, every TCR beta chain was defined by the combination of its CDR3 amino acid sequence and its V-gene family, and reads without a unique V-gene family were dropped. In a later analysis, fewer than 600 highly shared, low-generation-probability nucleotide sequences were removed to address suspected cross-contamination and a sequencing artifact. A later analysis calculated a clonal expansion index for each public chain from normalized within-repertoire ranks of inferred template counts. A later analysis computed generation probabilities with a VDJ recombination model fitted to out-of-frame rearrangements, and checked the results against IGoR. Hypergeometric tests were used in a later analysis to score TCR-TCR, TCR-HLA and TCR-CMV co-occurrence, with a repertoire-size bias correction applied to the TCR pairs. A later analysis estimated false discovery rates by permuting HLA or CMV assignments 20 times. In a later analysis, co-occurring TCRs were grouped with DBSCAN, and TCRdist sequence similarity was added when clustering was performed within HLA-allele-positive subsets. Co-occurrence clustering excluded repertoires with fewer than 30,000 or more than 120,000 public chains, plus five with anomalous nucleotide sharing. TCRdb re-hosts the immuneACCESS table, in-frame sequences only. Its copies lack some clones; in the studies checked, an unresolved V gene accounts for under half of them, and the cause for the rest is not known. The V and J calls and the clone size are those of that table, but D and trimming were determined from the DNA. A total of 150,000 to 200,000 clones appear in this sample, about four fifths of them only once. The top ten hold about 1.6% of the sample.

The cohort consisted of 666 healthy bone marrow donors. At the time of sampling, all cohort members were nominally healthy, though unrecorded immune exposures were likely present. The donor tested CMV seropositive and was one of the 289 seropositive cohort members. A peripheral blood sample was provided by each donor, and peripheral blood mononuclear cells were used for TCR beta sequencing. Genomic DNA was extracted from the blood cell samples with the Qiagen DNeasy Blood Extraction Kit. On the study overall, not on this receptor specifically: Specific HLA alleles were associated with roughly 16,000 TCR beta sequences at a false discovery rate of 0.05 in a later analysis. An association between a missense DCLRE1C variant and V-gene and J-gene trimming of TCR beta chains was found in a later genetic analysis and replicated in an independent cohort. According to a later analysis, parvovirus B19, influenza, CMV and Epstein-Barr virus appeared linked to several top co-occurrence clusters. A cluster of highly shared sequence variants was judged likely to represent a technical artifact of the sequencing pipeline. Some IMGT-functional V segments, including TRBV6-2 and TRBV6-3, could not be distinguished by the 87-base-pair reads and were therefore excluded. The authors suggested that the approach could potentially be extended to other disease states and immunological phenotypes. An earlier analysis of 450 to 750 of the donors showed that most TCR beta V segments appeared in productive rearrangements either about 87% or about 30% of the time, which broadly matched IMGT annotations. In both the original and validation cohorts, the classifier was reported to diagnose cytomegalovirus status with high specificity and sensitivity. When HLA alleles, especially DR and DQ, strongly co-occurred, attributing TCR associations to individual alleles was difficult. The only immune exposure information available for the cohort was CMV serostatus. A later analysis found that most CMV-associated TCR beta chains appeared HLA-restricted, with HLA associations seemingly driven largely by CMV exposure. A total of about 180 TCR beta chains were listed by the study as associated with cytomegalovirus. The presence/absence analyses assumed that sequencing depth was roughly uniform across donors, and that assumption may not be true. Because counts were too low, seventeen rarely observed V segments, including chromosome 9 orphons, were left out of the earlier analysis of 587 of the donors. In a later analysis, the rate of TCR association differed among HLA loci, with DRB1 alleles having the most associated TCRs and HLA-C alleles having the fewest. Most TCR sequences were seen in very few donors, while some public TCRs were found in many individuals. In this cohort, only TCR beta chains were sequenced, and detectable features were limited by the absence of alpha or paired-chain data. Because some donors lacked HLA typing at each locus, the association tests relied only on the typed subset. A further reported finding was that TCR beta sequences accurately predicted the HLA-A and HLA-B alleles for most subjects in the first cohort. Three of the identified cytomegalovirus-associated TCR beta chains were confirmed in vitro to be specific for cytomegalovirus antigens. Linkage disequilibrium might explain the correlated functional status among segregating V segments, but an unknown experimental factor could not be ruled out. A later genetic analysis reported fewer N-insertions in productive TCRs among donors in an Asian-associated ancestry cluster than the 666-donor mean. In a later analysis, HLA-associated TCR beta chains were found to be more clonally expanded and to have lower generation probabilities than equally common non-associated chains.

Sequenced sample: PBMCs. This receptor chain uses TRBV19 and TRBJ2-7; matching of 5 bases hints at TRBD2 as the D gene. The source is a girl aged 10-17 years in good health and CMV-seropositive. The DNA sequence is given as TGTGCCAGTAGTGAGGGTGCGGGTAGCTACGAGCAGTACTTC. Translated, this is CASSEGAGSYEQYF.